These T cell receptor beta chains were read from a single sample in a study of post-analysis software for immune sequencing data. From the PCR reads, TCRdb called clonotypes with MiXCR, one entry per CDR3 protein. The sample contains some 500,000 distinct CDR3 sequences, approximately 45% of which appear only once. The sample was blood. These receptors were obtained from a girl aged 5-17 years with multiple sclerosis. CDR3s include the opening cysteine and the closing phenylalanine or tryptophan. The D gene is left open where the match is weak. Expanded clones get a size class; other rows say once, few or many, or leave the size out.

clone size: few
CDR3 length: 14
V gene: TRBV7-2
D gene: .
J gene: TRBJ1-1
CDR3 protein: CASSFSMGHPEAFF
CDR3 DNA: TGTGCCAGCAGCTTTTCGATGGGGCATCCTGAAGCTTTCTTT

clone size: .
CDR3 length: 10
V gene: TRBV29-1
D gene: .
J gene: TRBJ2-7
CDR3 protein: CSTREDEQYF
CDR3 DNA: TGCAGCACCAGGGAGGACGAGCAGTACTTC

clone size: .
CDR3 length: 15
V gene: TRBV7-9
D gene: TRBD1
J gene: TRBJ1-2
CDR3 protein: CASSFGQGIRYGYTF
CDR3 DNA: TGTGCCAGCAGCTTCGGACAGGGAATCCGCTATGGCTACACCTTC

clone size: few
CDR3 length: 15
V gene: TRBV29-1
D gene: TRBD2
J gene: TRBJ2-5
CDR3 protein: CSVEFLAGSGETQYF
CDR3 DNA: TGCAGCGTTGAATTCCTAGCGGGATCAGGAGAGACCCAGTACTTC

clone size: few
CDR3 length: 16
V gene: TRBV12-3/TRBV12-4
D gene: .
J gene: TRBJ2-4
CDR3 protein: CASTTPLGRVKNIQYF
CDR3 DNA: TGTGCCAGCACCACTCCATTGGGACGGGTAAAAAACATTCAGTACTTC

clone size: many
CDR3 length: 14
V gene: TRBV3-1
D gene: TRBD1
J gene: TRBJ2-1
CDR3 protein: CASSPTGVYNEQFF
CDR3 DNA: TGTGCCAGCAGCCCGACAGGGGTTTACAATGAGCAGTTCTTC

clone size: .
CDR3 length: 17
V gene: TRBV7-2
D gene: .
J gene: TRBJ2-7
CDR3 protein: CASSLAHSAANSYEQYF
CDR3 DNA: TGTGCCAGCAGCTTAGCCCACTCGGCAGCCAATTCCTACGAGCAGTACTTC

clone size: few
CDR3 length: 17
V gene: TRBV6-2/TRBV6-3
D gene: TRBD2
J gene: TRBJ2-5
CDR3 protein: CASSYFRTSGRSETQYF
CDR3 DNA: TGTGCCAGCAGTTACTTTCGGACTAGCGGGAGATCAGAGACCCAGTACTTC

clone size: .
CDR3 length: 15
V gene: TRBV12-5
D gene: TRBD1
J gene: TRBJ1-5
CDR3 protein: CASGLDRDSNQPQHF
CDR3 DNA: TGTGCTAGTGGTCTTGACAGGGATAGCAATCAGCCCCAGCATTTT

clone size: .
CDR3 length: 19
V gene: TRBV12-3/TRBV12-4
D gene: TRBD1
J gene: TRBJ1-2
CDR3 protein: CASSLGSPLGQAPNYGYTF
CDR3 DNA: TGTGCCAGCAGTTTAGGGTCCCCCCTGGGACAGGCACCTAACTATGGCTACACCTTC

clone size: .
CDR3 length: 14
V gene: TRBV20-1
D gene: .
J gene: TRBJ2-7
CDR3 protein: CSARDGTRYYEQYF
CDR3 DNA: TGCAGTGCTAGAGATGGGACACGATACTACGAGCAGTACTTC

clone size: few
CDR3 length: 14
V gene: TRBV4-1
D gene: .
J gene: TRBJ2-7
CDR3 protein: CASSQPTGGVEQYF
CDR3 DNA: TGCGCCAGCAGCCAACCAACGGGGGGCGTCGAGCAGTACTTC

clone size: .
CDR3 length: 16
V gene: TRBV5-1
D gene: TRBD1
J gene: TRBJ1-2
CDR3 protein: CASSPHAGQGEYGYTF
CDR3 DNA: TGCGCCAGCAGCCCACATGCCGGGCAGGGGGAGTATGGCTACACCTTC

clone size: .
CDR3 length: 11
V gene: TRBV7-9
D gene: .
J gene: TRBJ1-1
CDR3 protein: CASRAGGEAFF
CDR3 DNA: TGTGCCAGCAGGGCGGGAGGTGAAGCTTTCTTT

clone size: .
CDR3 length: 15
V gene: TRBV28
D gene: TRBD1
J gene: TRBJ1-5
CDR3 protein: CASSPHRGSNQPQHF
CDR3 DNA: TGTGCCAGCAGTCCGCACAGGGGGAGCAATCAGCCCCAGCATTTT

clone size: few
CDR3 length: 13
V gene: TRBV3-1
D gene: .
J gene: TRBJ2-7
CDR3 protein: CASSQALSYEQYF
CDR3 DNA: TGTGCCAGCAGCCAAGCCCTTAGCTACGAGCAGTACTTC

clone size: .
CDR3 length: 12
V gene: TRBV28
D gene: .
J gene: TRBJ1-1
CDR3 protein: CGVDRRNTEAFF
CDR3 DNA: TGTGGGGTTGATCGTAGGAACACTGAAGCTTTCTTT

clone size: .
CDR3 length: 15
V gene: TRBV20-1
D gene: TRBD2
J gene: TRBJ2-7
CDR3 protein: CSARDPIPAGNGQYF
CDR3 DNA: TGCAGTGCTAGAGATCCTATCCCAGCGGGAAACGGGCAGTACTTC

clone size: few
CDR3 length: 18
V gene: TRBV6-7
D gene: TRBD2
J gene: TRBJ2-5
CDR3 protein: CASSEGTSGSSEEETQYF
CDR3 DNA: TGTGCCAGCAGTGAGGGGACTAGCGGGAGTTCTGAGGAAGAGACCCAGTACTTC

clone size: .
CDR3 length: 15
V gene: TRBV30
D gene: TRBD2
J gene: TRBJ2-7
CDR3 protein: CAWRPPASGLYEQYF
CDR3 DNA: TGTGCCTGGAGGCCCCCGGCTAGCGGGCTTTACGAGCAGTACTTC

clone size: once
CDR3 length: 15
V gene: TRBV9
D gene: TRBD1
J gene: TRBJ1-6
CDR3 protein: CASSVATGQNSPLHF
CDR3 DNA: TGTGCCAGCAGCGTAGCGACAGGGCAAAATTCACCCCTCCACTTT

clone size: .
CDR3 length: 13
V gene: TRBV4-2
D gene: .
J gene: TRBJ2-1
CDR3 protein: CASSQDLSVEQFF
CDR3 DNA: TGTGCCAGCAGCCAAGATTTATCCGTTGAGCAGTTCTTC

clone size: .
CDR3 length: 16
V gene: TRBV28
D gene: TRBD1
J gene: TRBJ2-6
CDR3 protein: CASSPSTGSVANVLTF
CDR3 DNA: TGTGCCAGCAGCCCCTCGACAGGGAGTGTGGCCAACGTCCTGACTTTC

clone size: .
CDR3 length: 18
V gene: TRBV5-5
D gene: TRBD2
J gene: TRBJ2-7
CDR3 protein: CASSLERRTSGLYNEQYF
CDR3 DNA: TGTGCCAGCAGCTTGGAGCGGAGGACTAGCGGTCTCTACAATGAGCAGTACTTC

clone size: few
CDR3 length: 14
V gene: TRBV7-2
D gene: .
J gene: TRBJ2-7
CDR3 protein: CASSLLAAGYEQYF
CDR3 DNA: TGTGCCAGCAGCTTACTTGCAGCGGGCTACGAGCAGTACTTC

clone size: .
CDR3 length: 12
V gene: TRBV6-6
D gene: .
J gene: TRBJ1-1
CDR3 protein: CASRSLDTEAFF
CDR3 DNA: TGTGCCAGCAGATCGTTGGACACTGAAGCTTTCTTT

clone size: .
CDR3 length: 17
V gene: TRBV4-2
D gene: .
J gene: TRBJ2-6
CDR3 protein: CASSQDRQYSGANVLTF
CDR3 DNA: TGTGCCAGCAGCCAAGATAGGCAGTACTCTGGGGCCAACGTCCTGACTTTC

clone size: once
CDR3 length: 12
V gene: TRBV20-1
D gene: .
J gene: TRBJ2-3
CDR3 protein: CSDRLNTDTQYF
CDR3 DNA: TGCAGTGATCGGCTGAACACAGATACGCAGTATTTT

clone size: .
CDR3 length: 16
V gene: TRBV4-1
D gene: TRBD2
J gene: TRBJ2-1
CDR3 protein: CASGLNSGPSYNEQFF
CDR3 DNA: TGCGCCAGCGGATTGAATAGCGGGCCGTCCTACAATGAGCAGTTCTTC

clone size: .
CDR3 length: 15
V gene: TRBV4-3
D gene: TRBD2
J gene: TRBJ2-3
CDR3 protein: CASSQVPGGRDTQYF
CDR3 DNA: TGCGCCAGCAGCCAAGTTCCGGGGGGTCGAGATACGCAGTATTTT

clone size: few
CDR3 length: 16
V gene: TRBV5-1
D gene: TRBD2
J gene: TRBJ2-7
CDR3 protein: CASSLATSGASYEQYF
CDR3 DNA: TGCGCCAGCAGCTTGGCCACTAGCGGGGCCTCCTACGAGCAGTACTTC

clone size: .
CDR3 length: 16
V gene: TRBV20-1
D gene: .
J gene: TRBJ1-4
CDR3 protein: CSARDPRWKANEKLFF
CDR3 DNA: TGCAGTGCTAGAGACCCACGATGGAAGGCTAATGAAAAACTGTTTTTT

clone size: few
CDR3 length: 15
V gene: TRBV20-1
D gene: .
J gene: TRBJ2-1
CDR3 protein: CSAGSRTPWGNEQFF
CDR3 DNA: TGCAGTGCTGGCTCCCGGACCCCCTGGGGCAATGAGCAGTTCTTC

clone size: once
CDR3 length: 16
V gene: TRBV3-1
D gene: TRBD1
J gene: TRBJ2-5
CDR3 protein: CASSQSWTGSTAGQYF
CDR3 DNA: TGTGCCAGCAGCCAAAGTTGGACAGGGTCAACGGCTGGGCAGTACTTC

clone size: .
CDR3 length: 13
V gene: TRBV12-3/TRBV12-4
D gene: .
J gene: TRBJ1-2
CDR3 protein: CASSLRELHGGTF
CDR3 DNA: TGTGCCAGCAGTTTAAGGGAGCTGCATGGCGGCACCTTC

clone size: once
CDR3 length: 15
V gene: TRBV28
D gene: .
J gene: TRBJ2-5
CDR3 protein: CASSLLGQGQEAQYF
CDR3 DNA: TGTGCCAGCAGTTTACTCGGACAAGGCCAAGAGGCCCAGTACTTC

clone size: few
CDR3 length: 15
V gene: TRBV6-2/TRBV6-3
D gene: .
J gene: TRBJ2-4
CDR3 protein: CASTPGGEETHIQYF
CDR3 DNA: TGTGCCAGCACCCCAGGAGGGGAGGAGACCCACATTCAGTACTTC

clone size: .
CDR3 length: 16
V gene: TRBV29-1
D gene: .
J gene: TRBJ2-2
CDR3 protein: CSAALGVPANTGELFF
CDR3 DNA: TGCAGCGCCGCCCTGGGGGTGCCCGCGAACACCGGGGAGCTGTTTTTT

clone size: .
CDR3 length: 17
V gene: TRBV12-3/TRBV12-4
D gene: .
J gene: TRBJ2-7
CDR3 protein: CASSRDPLGTFSYEQYF
CDR3 DNA: TGTGCCAGCAGTCGAGACCCTTTGGGGACTTTTTCCTACGAGCAGTACTTC

clone size: .
CDR3 length: 15
V gene: TRBV9
D gene: TRBD2
J gene: TRBJ2-7
CDR3 protein: CASSHTLAGAYEQYF
CDR3 DNA: TGTGCCAGCAGCCATACGCTAGCGGGAGCCTACGAGCAGTACTTC

clone size: few
CDR3 length: 17
V gene: TRBV20-1
D gene: .
J gene: TRBJ2-1
CDR3 protein: CSARGSGGDYLFNEQFF
CDR3 DNA: TGCAGTGCTAGAGGTTCGGGGGGCGACTACCTGTTTAATGAGCAGTTCTTC

clone size: .
CDR3 length: 13
V gene: TRBV24-1
D gene: .
J gene: TRBJ2-4
CDR3 protein: CATSASASKNGYF
CDR3 DNA: TGTGCCACCAGTGCCTCTGCGTCCAAAAATGGGTACTTC

clone size: .
CDR3 length: 15
V gene: TRBV4-1
D gene: .
J gene: TRBJ2-7
CDR3 protein: CASSQTDLSSYEQYF
CDR3 DNA: TGCGCCAGCAGCCAAACCGACCTGAGCTCCTACGAGCAGTACTTC